Shown below are 5 T cell receptor beta chains from a single sample sequenced in a study of cytomegalovirus exposure and HLA in healthy donors. The protocol was immunoSEQ multiplex PCR, while the TCRdb copy is restricted to in-frame clones and leaves out a portion. This sample has over 250,000 clones; approximately 86% occur once, and the top ten carry roughly 0.99%. Sequencing was performed on PBMCs. These receptors were taken from a woman under 30 in good health and CMV-seronegative.

The chain's CDR3 is CASNVGQGNQPQHF. CDR3 nucleotides: TGTGCCAGCAATGTCGGACAGGGCAATCAGCCCCAGCATTTT. The V gene is TRBV28, the J gene TRBJ1-5, with 7 bases aligning to TRBD1. CDR1 is MDHEN and CDR2 is SYDVKM in the germline V gene. Unmatched junction bases numbered 5, after V lost 7 bases and J lost 2 bases. CDR3 length: 14 amino acids.

The V gene is TRBV6-4, the J gene TRBJ2-1; TRBD1 agrees at 9 bases. This CDR3 spans 15 amino acids. Germline CDR1 and CDR2: MRHNA and SNTAGT. The trim removed 4 bases at V and 4 bases at J, leaving 5 bases unmatched. CDR3 region: CASSVRDREYNEQFF. The DNA of the CDR3 is TGTGCCAGCAGTGTCCGGGACAGGGAATACAATGAGCAGTTCTTC.

The rearrangement links TRBV28 to TRBJ2-1; D is possibly TRBD1 (6 bases). This CDR3 is built from 16 residues. The ends were cut back, 3 bases at V and 5 bases at J, with 17 bases in the middle. Germline values: CDR1 MDHEN, CDR2 SYDVKM. The DNA for the CDR3 is TGTGCCAGCAGTTTTGTTATCCGGGACACCCACAATGAGCAGTTCTTC. As protein: CASSFVIRDTHNEQFF.

The V gene is TRBV11-2, the J gene TRBJ2-2; D is possibly TRBD1 (6 bases). The CDR3 loop spans 16 amino acids. From germline, CDR1 is SGHAT and CDR2 FQNNGV. The V and J ends lost 5 bases and 6 bases respectively, with 19 bases between them. This chain's CDR3 is CASSPPLGRQAGELFF. The DNA of the CDR3 is TGTGCCAGCAGCCCGCCTTTGGGCCGACAGGCCGGGGAGCTGTTTTTT. Looking up the rest from reference TRBV11-2 and TRBJ2-2 gives the full variable domain: EAGVAQSPRYKIIEKRQSVAFWCNPISGHATLYWYQQILGQGPKLLIQFQNNGVVDDSQLPKDRFSAERLKGVDSTLKIQPAKLEDSAVYLCASSPPLGRQAGELFFGEGSRLTVL.

This clone was seen only a few times. This chain connects TRBV2 to TRBJ2-1, with 7 bases fitting TRBD2. This CDR3 is 16 amino acids long. Germline-derived CDR1 and CDR2 are SNHLY and FYNNEI. The V and J ends lost 6 bases and 3 bases, in that order; junction bases with no gene match: 11. Here the CDR3 reads CASRVKTSRVYNEQFF. For the CDR3, the DNA is TGTGCCAGCAGGGTTAAGACTAGCCGCGTCTACAATGAGCAGTTCTTC.